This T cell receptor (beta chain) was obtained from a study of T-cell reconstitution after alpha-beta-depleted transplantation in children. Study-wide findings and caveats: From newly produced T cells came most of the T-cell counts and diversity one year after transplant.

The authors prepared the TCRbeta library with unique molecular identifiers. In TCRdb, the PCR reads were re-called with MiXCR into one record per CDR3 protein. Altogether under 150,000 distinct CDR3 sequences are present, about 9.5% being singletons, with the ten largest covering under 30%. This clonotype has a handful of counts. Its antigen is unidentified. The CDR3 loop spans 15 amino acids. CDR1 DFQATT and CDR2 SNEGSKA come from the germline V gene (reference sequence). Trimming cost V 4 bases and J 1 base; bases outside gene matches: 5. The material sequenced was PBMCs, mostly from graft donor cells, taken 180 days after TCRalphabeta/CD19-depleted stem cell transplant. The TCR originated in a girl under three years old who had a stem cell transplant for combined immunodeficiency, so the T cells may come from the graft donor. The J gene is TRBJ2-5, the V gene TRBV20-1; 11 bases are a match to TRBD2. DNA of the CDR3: TGCAGTGCTACTTCCGGGACTAGCGGCCAAGAGACCCAGTACTTC. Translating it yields CSATSGTSGQETQYF.